The 22 T cell receptor beta chains given below trace back to one sample, sequenced in a study of OX40 agonist ivuxolimab in advanced cancers. The protocol was immunoSEQ multiplex PCR, while the TCRdb copy is restricted to in-frame clones and leaves out a portion. The sample holds some 95,000 clones, approximately 86% seen once. Specimen: CD4+ or CD8+ T cells sorted from blood, collected in a trial of the OX40 agonist ivuxolimab. Source of these receptors: an adult with an advanced solid tumor such as melanoma, head and neck, liver or kidney cancer.

A word on this clone: Possible read error: a much larger clone is one base away. The V and J genes are TRBV27 and TRBJ2-2; 8 nucleotides align to TRBD2. In germline, CDR1 is MNHEY, CDR2 SMNVEV (reference sequence). The CDR3 covers 15 residues. The V gene end was trimmed by 3 bases and the J gene end by 5 bases; junction bases not matched to a gene: 5. The CDR3 DNA follows: TGTGCCAGCAGTTTTTCGACGGGAGGGACCGGGGAGCTGTTTTTT. As protein: CASSFSTGGTGELFF.

This sequence joins TRBV2 and TRBJ2-7; 7 bases line up with TRBD1. The CDR3 has 15 residues. Looked up from germline, CDR1 is SNHLY and CDR2 is FYNNEI. Unmatched junction bases numbered 11, after V lost 4 bases and J lost 5 bases. In nucleotides, the CDR3 is TGTGCCAGCAGTGGAGGGGGCGCGTGGTCGCACGAGCAGTACTTC. It codes for CASSGGGAWSHEQYF.

The V and J genes are TRBV28 and TRBJ1-5; the D is unclear. V was trimmed by 2 bases and J by 1 base, leaving 3 bases between them. This CDR3 region has 13 residues. Germline V lookup: CDR1 MDHEN, CDR2 SYDVKM. Here the CDR3 reads CASSLDSNQPQHF. The CDR3 DNA reads as TGTGCCAGCAGTTTAGACAGCAATCAGCCCCAGCATTTT.

The CDR3 region has the DNA TGTGCCAGCAGTAACCGAGGATGGGGGACCCCTGAAGCTTTCTTT. It yields the protein CASSNRGWGTPEAFF. V and J are TRBV6-5 and TRBJ1-1, with D perhaps TRBD1 (5 bases). The CDR3 is 15 residues long. The V gene lost 5 bases and the J gene lost 6 bases, with 19 bases spanning the gap. From germline, CDR1 is MNHEY and CDR2 SVGAGI.

V is TRBV6-5 and J is TRBJ2-5; 8 bases agree with TRBD1. Near its end, the DNA agrees better with TRBJ2-7, so the J call may be wrong. The germline gives CDR1 MNHEY, CDR2 SVGAGI. CDR3 size: 14 residues. CDR3 nucleotide sequence: TGTGCCAGCAGTTCGGGACAGGATTTTTACGAGCAGTACTTC. Translated: CASSSGQDFYEQYF.

The rearrangement joins TRBV5-1 to TRBJ2-5, with TRBD2 identical over 13 bases. Germline assignment: CDR1 SGHRS and CDR2 YFSETQ. The CDR3 runs to 19 residues. V shed 4 bases, J shed 4 bases, and the junction held 16 bases outside the gene matches. For the CDR3, the DNA is TGCGCCAGCAGCCACCGACAGGGGTTACTAGCGGGAGGGGGAGAGACCCAGTACTTC. As protein: CASSHRQGLLAGGGETQYF. Supplemented by reference TRBV5-1 and TRBJ2-5, the full variable domain reads KAGVTQTPRYLIKTRGQQVTLSCSPISGHRSVSWYQQTPGQGLQFLFEYFSETQRNKGNFPGRFSGRQFSNSRSEMNVSTLELGDSALYLCASSHRQGLLAGGGETQYFGPGTRLLVL.

The rearrangement uses TRBV6-5 and TRBJ2-5; TRBD1 aligns across 8 bases. The CDR3 length is 15 residues. Germline CDR1 and CDR2: MNHEY and SVGAGI. J was trimmed by 5 bases and V by 6 bases; bases with no gene match: 11. CDR3 bases: TGTGCCAGCAGCCTGGACAGGGACCCCTGGGAGACCCAGTACTTC. Translation gives CASSLDRDPWETQYF.

The rearrangement links TRBV4-3 to TRBJ1-2; no clear D gene. V shed 0 bases and J shed 8 bases, with 10 bases lying between them. The CDR3 length is 13 residues. The germline V gene encodes CDR1 LGHNA and CDR2 YSLEER. The CDR3 protein is CASSQEAIGGYTF. The CDR3 nucleotides are TGCGCCAGCAGCCAAGAGGCCATAGGGGGCTACACCTTC.

The chain uses TRBV7-3 and TRBJ2-5, with D possibly matching TRBD2 (6 bases). Germline-derived CDR1 and CDR2 are SGHTA and FQGTGA. The CDR3 has 13 residues. V was trimmed by 5 bases and J by 2 bases, leaving 9 bases between them. As DNA, the CDR3 is TGTGCCAGCAGCCGGGACTCGCAAGAGACCCAGTACTTC. Translation gives CASSRDSQETQYF.

The chain carries TRBV7-6 and TRBJ2-5, with 7 bases aligning to TRBD2. CDR1 is SGHVS, CDR2 FNYEAQ, per germline. The CDR3 covers 15 residues. After removal of 2 bases from V and 5 bases from J, the junction contained 8 bases not matched to a gene. The DNA for the CDR3 is TGTGCCAGCAGCTTAAATGCGGGAGCACGGGAGACCCAGTACTTC. Its protein is CASSLNAGARETQYF.

The chain couples TRBV9 to TRBJ2-4; tentative D call: TRBD1 (5 bases). V was shortened by 4 bases and J by 3 bases, with 11 bases between the two germline ends. In germline, CDR1 is SGDLS, CDR2 YYNGEE. This CDR3 is 14 amino acids long. Here the CDR3 DNA reads TGTGCCAGCAGCCCAGGGTTCGGCAAAAACATTCAGTACTTC. Its translation: CASSPGFGKNIQYF.

This clone was seen only once. V is TRBV4-2 and J is TRBJ2-7; D might be TRBD2 (6 bases). Germline V gene sequence: CDR1 LGHNA, CDR2 YNFKEQ. This CDR3 region has 13 residues. Trimming cost V 4 bases and J 5 bases, with 12 bases left between them. DNA of the CDR3: TGTGCCAGCAGCCCCCCAGGGAGGCACGAGCAGTACTTC. Its translation is CASSPPGRHEQYF.

The chain combines TRBV6-1 with TRBJ2-7, with 7 bases lining up with TRBD2. With V trimmed by 4 bases and J by 4 bases, 7 bases remained unmatched. Germline CDR1 reads MNHNS; CDR2 reads SASEGT. The CDR3 length is 14 residues. Written as DNA, the CDR3 is TGTGCCAGCAGTGTAGCGGGCCGGACTTACGAGCAGTACGTC. Translation gives CASSVAGRTYEQYV.

The CDR3 protein is CASSGGGRHYGYTF. In nucleotides, the CDR3 is TGTGCCAGCAGTGGGGGGGGCAGGCACTATGGCTACACCTTC. The J gene is TRBJ1-2, the V gene TRBV6-5, with a tentative D call TRBD1 (6 bases). Trimming took off 5 bases at V and 3 bases at J, with 13 bases between the two ends. Per the germline V gene, CDR1 is MNHEY and CDR2 is SVGAGI. The CDR3 is made up of 14 amino acids.

The V call is TRBV7-2, the J call TRBJ1-1, with D possibly TRBD1 on 6 matching bases. The germline gives CDR1 SGHTA, CDR2 FQGNSA. CDR3 length: 15 residues. V shed 3 bases and J shed 1 base, with 12 bases lying between them. This CDR3 is CASSFGGATNTEAFF. CDR3 coding DNA: TGTGCCAGCAGCTTCGGGGGCGCTACGAACACTGAAGCTTTCTTT.

The chain joins TRBV28 to TRBJ1-2; tentatively, D is TRBD1 (5 bases). This CDR3 contains 13 residues. CDR1 and CDR2 (germline): MDHEN, SYDVKM. V shed 10 bases and J shed 7 bases, with 19 bases lying between them. CDR3 protein: CATRVGGMGGYTF. The CDR3 region has the DNA TGTGCCACCAGGGTAGGTGGAATGGGTGGCTACACCTTC.

The V and J genes are TRBV5-1 and TRBJ2-2; no reliable D call. The CDR3 loop spans 13 amino acids. Germline V lookup: CDR1 SGHRS, CDR2 YFSETQ. V lost 4 bases and J 1 base, leaving 5 bases between the germline ends. The CDR3 region has the DNA TGCGCCAGCAGCGAAGGGAACACCGGGGAGCTGTTTTTT. This sequence encodes CASSEGNTGELFF.

The CDR3 DNA follows: TGTGCCAGCAGTTACTCGAGCGGGACTAGCGGAGAGACCCAGTACTTC. It codes for CASSYSSGTSGETQYF. The chain joins TRBV6-5 to TRBJ2-5; 11 bases map to TRBD2. The CDR3 spans 16 residues. The ends lost 0 bases at V and 4 bases at J; junction bases unmatched: 4. CDR1 is MNHEY and CDR2 is SVGAGI in the germline V gene.

The chain employs TRBV7-2 and TRBJ2-1; D gene uncertain. Looked up from germline, CDR1 is SGHTA and CDR2 is FQGNSA. V dropped 4 bases and J dropped 4 bases, with 17 bases sitting between them. This CDR3 is 16 amino acids long. CDR3 sequence (DNA): TGTGCCAGCAGCTCACCACGGGCGGCGAGGTACAATGAGCAGTTCTTC. Its protein is CASSSPRAARYNEQFF.

Remarks on this clone: At the DNA level, this CDR3 is encoded by other sequences in the same sample as well. V usage is TRBV5-1 and J usage is TRBJ2-3; D is possibly TRBD1 (5 bases). V lost 1 base, J lost 3 bases, and 9 bases lay in between. Germline assignment: CDR1 SGHRS and CDR2 YFSETQ. The CDR3 spans 14 residues. The CDR3 DNA reads TGCGCCAGCAGCTTGTTAAGGGGTACAGATACGCAGTATTTT. Its translation is CASSLLRGTDTQYF.

To note about this clone: Distinct nucleotide sequences in the sample also encode this CDR3. The chain carries TRBV2 and TRBJ1-5; maybe TRBD1 (5 bases). The germline V and J ends were trimmed by 6 bases and 4 bases, with 13 bases remaining between them. The germline gives CDR1 SNHLY, CDR2 FYNNEI. This CDR3 spans 14 amino acids. The CDR3 coding sequence is TGTGCCAGCAGCGGGACGGGGTCAAATCAGCCCCAGCATTTT. It yields the protein CASSGTGSNQPQHF.

This clone was seen once. The rearrangement uses TRBV28 and TRBJ1-1, with D perhaps TRBD1 (5 bases). Deletions cut 2 bases from V and 11 bases from J, with 9 bases between. The CDR3 is 11 residues long. CDR1 and CDR2 (germline): MDHEN, SYDVKM. CDR3 DNA: TGTGCCAGCAGTTTACGACAGTCTGCTTTCTTT. Protein: CASSLRQSAFF.